This is a list of T cell receptor beta chains from one sample in a study of shared clonotypes between healthy human individuals. Libraries were prepared by immunoSEQ multiplex PCR; TCRdb keeps only in-frame clonotypes and omits some of them. The table shows about 2.1 million clones, with about 93% occurring only once. The specimen was naive CD8+ T cells from PBMCs. These receptors were collected from a man between 18 and 35 years old in good health. Some clones in this sample may be carry-over from other donors' samples. CDR3s include the opening cysteine and the closing phenylalanine or tryptophan. Each record gives: clone size, V gene, D gene, J gene, CDR3 DNA, CDR3 protein. The D gene is left open where the match is weak. For some rows the clone size is stated as once, few or many, or as a class when expanded; others skip it.

clone_size: -
v_call: TRBV11-2
d_call: -
j_call: TRBJ2-1
cdr3_nt: TGTGCCAGCAGCGCGGACCTCAACAATGAGCAGTTCTTC
cdr3_aa: CASSADLNNEQFF

clone_size: -
v_call: TRBV13
d_call: TRBD1
j_call: TRBJ2-2
cdr3_nt: TGTGCCAGCAGCCCGGGACAGGGCGCCGGGGAGCTGTTTTTT
cdr3_aa: CASSPGQGAGELFF

clone_size: -
v_call: TRBV2
d_call: -
j_call: TRBJ2-7
cdr3_nt: TGTGCCAGCAAACCTTACGAGCAGTACTTC
cdr3_aa: CASKPYEQYF

clone_size: -
v_call: TRBV14
d_call: -
j_call: TRBJ2-1
cdr3_nt: TGTGCCAGCAGCCAAGATCCCCGGGCGGGCCCCTACAATGAGCAGTTCTTC
cdr3_aa: CASSQDPRAGPYNEQFF

clone_size: -
v_call: TRBV28
d_call: -
j_call: TRBJ2-7
cdr3_nt: TGTGCCAGCAGTTTAACGGGCCTTTCCGAGCAGTACTTC
cdr3_aa: CASSLTGLSEQYF

clone_size: -
v_call: TRBV4-2
d_call: -
j_call: TRBJ2-7
cdr3_nt: TGTGCCAGCAGCCAAGGAGACGAGCAGTACTTC
cdr3_aa: CASSQGDEQYF

clone_size: -
v_call: TRBV5-1
d_call: -
j_call: TRBJ1-1
cdr3_nt: TGCGCCAGCAGCTTGGGGAGGGTGCGGAACACTGAAGCTTTCTTT
cdr3_aa: CASSLGRVRNTEAFF

clone_size: once
v_call: TRBV7-9
d_call: -
j_call: TRBJ2-5
cdr3_nt: TGTGCCAGCAGCTCCCAACTGGAGGAATTGAGGGAGACCCAGTACTTC
cdr3_aa: CASSSQLEELRETQYF

clone_size: -
v_call: TRBV4-1
d_call: TRBD2
j_call: TRBJ2-7
cdr3_nt: TGCGCCAGCAGCCAATCTGCGGTACTAGCGGACTACGAGCAGTACTTC
cdr3_aa: CASSQSAVLADYEQYF

clone_size: -
v_call: TRBV6-1
d_call: -
j_call: TRBJ2-2
cdr3_nt: TGTGCCAGCAGGGGTTTTGCAGGGGACACCGGGGAGCTGTTTTTT
cdr3_aa: CASRGFAGDTGELFF

clone_size: once
v_call: TRBV7-8
d_call: -
j_call: TRBJ2-7
cdr3_nt: TGTGCCAGCAGCTTTAGCGGCTCCTACGAGCAGTACTTC
cdr3_aa: CASSFSGSYEQYF

clone_size: -
v_call: TRBV10-2
d_call: TRBD1
j_call: TRBJ1-1
cdr3_nt: TGCGCCAGCAGTACACAGGGGGTGAGGGTGAACACTGAAGCTTTCTTT
cdr3_aa: CASSTQGVRVNTEAFF